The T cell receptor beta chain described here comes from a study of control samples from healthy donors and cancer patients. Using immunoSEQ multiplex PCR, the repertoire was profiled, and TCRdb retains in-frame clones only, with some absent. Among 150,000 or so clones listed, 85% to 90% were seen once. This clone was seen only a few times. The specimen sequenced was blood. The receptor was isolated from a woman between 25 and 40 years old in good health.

The CDR3 here is CASSDSSDPGRVTHEQYF. The DNA of the CDR3 is TGTGCCAGCAGTGATAGTTCTGATCCCGGCAGGGTAACCCACGAGCAGTACTTC. V and J are TRBV6-1 and TRBJ2-7; a weak D match, TRBD1 (5 bases). Trimming took 3 bases from V and 5 from J, leaving 26 bases between them. Germline V gene sequence: CDR1 MNHNS, CDR2 SASEGT. The CDR3 covers 18 residues.